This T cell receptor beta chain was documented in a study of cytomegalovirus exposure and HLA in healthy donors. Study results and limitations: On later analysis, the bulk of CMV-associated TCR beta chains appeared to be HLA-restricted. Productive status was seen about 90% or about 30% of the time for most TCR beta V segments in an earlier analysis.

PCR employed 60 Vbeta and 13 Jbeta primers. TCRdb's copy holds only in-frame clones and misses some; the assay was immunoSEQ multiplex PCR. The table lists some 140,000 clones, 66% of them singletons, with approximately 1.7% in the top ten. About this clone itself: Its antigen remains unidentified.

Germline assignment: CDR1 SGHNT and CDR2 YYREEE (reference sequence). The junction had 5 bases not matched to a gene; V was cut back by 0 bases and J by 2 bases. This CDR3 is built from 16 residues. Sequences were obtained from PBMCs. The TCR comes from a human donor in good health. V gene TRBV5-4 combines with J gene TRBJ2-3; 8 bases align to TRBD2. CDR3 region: CASSLGTSGFTDTQYF. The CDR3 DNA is TGTGCCAGCAGCTTGGGTACTAGCGGTTTCACAGATACGCAGTATTTT.